In its sample, the clone carrying this T cell receptor beta chain was seen many times. Its antigen is as yet unknown. These data originate in a study of T cells in Graves' hyperthyroidism and ophthalmopathy. The length of the CDR3 is 14 residues. The germline CDR1 and CDR2 sequences are KGHSH and LQKENI. The junction had 6 bases not matched to a gene; V was cut back by 3 bases and J by 5 bases. Notes on the study in general: Most thyroid clonotypes expanded above 0.001 were also detected in blood. Using 13 V-J features, a model discriminated ophthalmopathy from stable hyperthyroidism.

Amplification of TCR beta CDR3 regions was performed using RNA transcripts as template. Carried out on the TCR CDR3, a first-round RT-PCR used the HTBI primer set. TCRdb processed the multiplex PCR reads anew with MiXCR; each CDR3 protein has one entry. The sample has around 300,000 distinct CDR3 sequences, around a fifth seen once; the top ten hold approximately 35%. Thyroid ultrasound and orbital computed tomography, with clinical symptoms and serum thyroxine and TRAb, informed diagnoses. The genes are TRBV18 and TRBJ2-5; 7 nucleotides line up with TRBD1. The sequence was obtained from a man aged 50 to 59 with Graves' ophthalmopathy. The material sequenced was blood. The CDR3 loop is CASSPLTGFETQYF. Written as DNA, the CDR3 is TGTGCCAGCTCACCCTTGACAGGGTTTGAGACCCAGTACTTC.